Listed below are T cell receptor beta chains from one sample, sequenced in a study of beta chain features in type 1 diabetes. The assay was immunoSEQ multiplex PCR, and TCRdb's table has in-frame clones only and misses some. The table shows some 350,000 clones, with approximately 15% occurring only once. What was sequenced was naive CD4+ T cells from blood. The origin of the receptors is a woman in her late teens or twenties with type 1 diabetes. CDR3s include the opening cysteine and the closing phenylalanine or tryptophan. D genes are given only for firm matches. Only some rows state a clone size, as once, few, many or a class for expanded clones.

D gene	J gene	V gene	clone size	CDR3 protein	CDR3 DNA
TRBD1	TRBJ2-7	TRBV11-2	.	CASSHPRQGTYEQYF	TGTGCCAGCAGCCACCCTCGACAGGGCACCTACGAGCAGTACTTC
.	TRBJ2-3	TRBV6-1	few	CASREAILSTDTQYF	TGTGCCAGCAGGGAGGCCATACTGAGCACAGATACGCAGTATTTT
.	TRBJ1-4	TRBV7-9	few	CASSPWGPNEKLFF	TGTGCCAGCAGTCCATGGGGCCCTAATGAAAAACTGTTTTTT
TRBD2	TRBJ2-1	TRBV5-4	.	CASSLSAGGTLRYNEQFF	TGTGCCAGCAGCTTATCAGCGGGGGGAACCCTACGTTACAATGAGCAGTTCTTC
TRBD2	TRBJ2-3	TRBV4-3	.	CASSQLAENTDTQYF	TGCGCCAGCAGCCAACTAGCGGAGAACACAGATACGCAGTATTTT
TRBD2	TRBJ2-1	TRBV29-1	.	CSVILAREFFRQFF	TGCAGCGTCATCCTAGCGCGGGAGTTTTTCAGGCAGTTCTTC
.	TRBJ2-3	TRBV9	few	CASSLSGTDTQYF	TGTGCCAGCAGCCTTAGCGGCACAGATACGCAGTATTTT
TRBD1	TRBJ1-4	TRBV7-9	few	CASSLARGLGEKLFF	TGTGCCAGCAGCTTAGCCAGGGGGCTTGGCGAAAAACTGTTTTTT
TRBD1	TRBJ2-5	TRBV6-5	.	CASSYPGTGVGTQYF	TGTGCCAGCAGTTACCCCGGGACAGGGGTCGGGACCCAGTACTTC
TRBD1	TRBJ1-2	TRBV5-4	.	CASSSGQGTSYTF	TGTGCCAGCAGCTCTGGACAGGGGACGAGCTACACCTTC
.	TRBJ1-3	TRBV29-1	.	CSVTHGPRGTIYF	TGCAGCGTAACCCATGGGCCCCGTGGCACCATATATTTT
.	TRBJ1-1	TRBV29-1	many	CSVEGLRMNTEAFF	TGCAGCGTTGAAGGGCTCAGAATGAACACTGAAGCTTTCTTT
TRBD2	TRBJ2-5	TRBV27	.	CASRSGLFGGETQYF	TGTGCCAGCCGTTCCGGACTGTTCGGGGGGGAGACCCAGTACTTC
.	TRBJ1-1	TRBV7-2	few	CASSLVTGNTEAFF	TGTGCCAGCAGCCTCGTCACAGGGAACACTGAAGCTTTCTTT
TRBD2	TRBJ2-3	TRBV15	.	CATSVRDYGKNTQYF	TGTGCCACCAGCGTCCGGGACTATGGAAAGAACACGCAGTATTTT
.	TRBJ1-2	TRBV20-1	few	CSGTLDYGYTF	TGCAGTGGGACACTCGACTATGGCTACACCTTC
.	TRBJ2-7	TRBV28	.	CASSPQTLDRYEQYF	TGTGCCAGCAGTCCCCAGACCCTCGACAGGTACGAGCAGTACTTC
.	TRBJ1-2	TRBV6-1	.	CASSVWAQGRSYTF	TGTGCCAGCAGTGTGTGGGCACAGGGTAGAAGCTACACCTTC
.	TRBJ2-7	TRBV6-5	.	CASRIDSLPDYEQYF	TGTGCCAGCAGAATCGACAGTCTTCCCGACTACGAGCAGTACTTC
TRBD2	TRBJ2-1	TRBV28	few	CAIGTRGGPNEQFF	TGTGCCATCGGGACTAGAGGGGGTCCCAATGAGCAGTTCTTC
.	TRBJ2-1	TRBV5-4	few	CASSLRTGDSYNEQFF	TGTGCCAGCAGCTTGCGCACAGGTGACTCCTACAATGAGCAGTTCTTC
.	TRBJ1-1	TRBV5-1	few	CASSLFGANTEAFF	TGCGCCAGCAGCCTTTTTGGGGCTAACACTGAAGCTTTCTTT
.	TRBJ1-2	TRBV7-2	few	CASSPGPGSEWGGYTF	TGTGCCAGCAGCCCCGGGCCAGGGTCAGAATGGGGTGGCTACACCTTC
.	TRBJ1-2	TRBV7-6	few	CASSLGDMMYGYTF	TGTGCCAGCAGCTTAGGGGACATGATGTATGGCTACACCTTC
TRBD2	TRBJ2-5	TRBV7-9	once	CASSRTSRETQYF	TGTGCCAGCAGCCGGACTAGTAGAGAGACCCAGTACTTC
.	TRBJ2-5	TRBV14	.	CASSQGAGWVGETQYF	TGTGCCAGCAGCCAAGGTGCGGGTTGGGTTGGAGAGACCCAGTACTTC